This paragraph reports one TCR beta chain. The entry originates in a study of blood T cell repertoires in COVID-19. In the study overall: COVID-19 samples collected from the United States, Italy and Spain covered acute and convalescent phases.

This CDR3 comprises 15 residues. V was clipped by 4 bases and J by 6 bases; unmatched bases: 13. Per the germline V gene, CDR1 is SGHKS and CDR2 is YYEKEE (reference sequence). Those enrolled in Seattle joined during active infection and were followed longitudinally afterward. Generated by immunoSEQ multiplex PCR, the TCRdb table keeps only in-frame clones and is missing some. The table includes around 470,000 clones, about 88% detected once. V usage is TRBV5-5 and J usage is TRBJ2-7, with TRBD2 matching over 7 bases. This sequence was found in a man between 18 and 35 years old with COVID-19, enrolled during active disease. Specimen: peripheral blood. The CDR3 protein is CASSPGGGLLGEQYF. In DNA, the CDR3 is TGTGCCAGCAGCCCGGGCGGGGGTCTTCTCGGCGAGCAGTACTTC. Full variable domain (rest looked up from reference TRBV5-5 and TRBJ2-7): DAGVTQSPTHLIKTRGQQVTLRCSPISGHKSVSWYQQVLGQGPQFIFQYYEKEERGRGNFPDRFSARQFPNYSSELNVNALLLGDSALYLCASSPGGGLLGEQYFGPGTRLTVT.